The rows below give T cell receptor beta chains drawn from one sample of a study of T cell changes during pregnancy in multiple sclerosis. The protocol was immunoSEQ multiplex PCR, while the TCRdb copy is restricted to in-frame clones and leaves out a portion. This sample has about 76,000 clones; 93% occur once, and the top ten carry more than 2%. This sample comprised peripheral blood, obtained in the second trimester of pregnancy. The receptors shown here come from a female donor with multiple sclerosis, enrolled in a pregnancy study. Both conserved end residues are part of each CDR3. Each record gives: clone size, V gene, D gene, J gene, CDR3 protein, CDR3 DNA. A D gene is named only where the DNA matches it firmly. Clone size, where shown, is once, few, many, or a class for clones that have expanded.

clone_size: .; v_call: TRBV9; d_call: .; j_call: TRBJ2-3; cdr3_aa: CASSVGSVADTQYF; cdr3_nt: TGTGCCAGCAGCGTAGGCAGCGTCGCAGATACGCAGTATTTT
clone_size: once; v_call: TRBV19; d_call: .; j_call: TRBJ1-2; cdr3_aa: CASVPSEAEKYGYTF; cdr3_nt: TGTGCCAGTGTCCCTTCGGAGGCAGAAAAGTATGGCTACACCTTC
clone_size: .; v_call: TRBV9; d_call: TRBD1; j_call: TRBJ1-2; cdr3_aa: CASSVATETGPSNYGYTF; cdr3_nt: TGTGCCAGCAGCGTAGCAACGGAGACAGGGCCATCAAACTATGGCTACACCTTC
clone_size: .; v_call: TRBV10-3; d_call: .; j_call: TRBJ1-5; cdr3_aa: CAISDSYQPQHF; cdr3_nt: TGTGCCATCAGTGATTCTTATCAGCCCCAGCATTTT
clone_size: .; v_call: TRBV27; d_call: TRBD1; j_call: TRBJ1-2; cdr3_aa: CASSLSGTENYGYTF; cdr3_nt: TGTGCCAGCAGTTTATCAGGGACAGAAAACTATGGCTACACCTTC
clone_size: .; v_call: TRBV12-5; d_call: .; j_call: TRBJ1-2; cdr3_aa: CASGLTGPRGYTF; cdr3_nt: TGTGCTAGTGGTTTGACAGGGCCAAGGGGCTACACCTTC
clone_size: .; v_call: TRBV6-6; d_call: .; j_call: TRBJ1-2; cdr3_aa: CASSYSGRPPEDYTF; cdr3_nt: TGTGCCAGCAGTTACTCCGGTCGACCACCGGAGGACTACACCTTC
clone_size: .; v_call: TRBV2; d_call: .; j_call: TRBJ1-6; cdr3_aa: CATTPGSGYNSPLHF; cdr3_nt: TGTGCCACCACTCCAGGATCTGGTTATAATTCACCCCTCCACTTT
clone_size: .; v_call: TRBV5-1; d_call: TRBD2; j_call: TRBJ2-2; cdr3_aa: CASTPGWLAGASNTGELFF; cdr3_nt: TGCGCCAGCACCCCCGGGTGGCTAGCGGGGGCCTCAAACACCGGGGAGCTGTTTTTT
clone_size: .; v_call: TRBV5-6; d_call: .; j_call: TRBJ2-3; cdr3_aa: CASSSIQDTQYF; cdr3_nt: TGTGCCAGCAGCTCGATCCAGGATACGCAGTATTTT
clone_size: .; v_call: TRBV5-6; d_call: .; j_call: TRBJ2-7; cdr3_aa: CASSSDSLAYEQYF; cdr3_nt: TGTGCCAGCAGCTCTGACAGCCTGGCGTACGAGCAGTACTTC
clone_size: .; v_call: TRBV27; d_call: .; j_call: TRBJ1-6; cdr3_aa: CASSLGLRSPLHF; cdr3_nt: TGTGCCAGCAGTTTAGGACTACGGTCACCCCTCCACTTT
clone_size: .; v_call: TRBV15; d_call: TRBD2; j_call: TRBJ2-1; cdr3_aa: CATSRATGGYNEQFF; cdr3_nt: TGTGCCACCAGCAGAGCTACGGGGGGGTACAATGAGCAGTTCTTC
clone_size: .; v_call: TRBV5-5; d_call: TRBD2; j_call: TRBJ2-1; cdr3_aa: CASSLVRENINEQFF; cdr3_nt: TGTGCCAGCAGCTTAGTGCGGGAGAATATCAATGAGCAGTTCTTC
clone_size: once; v_call: TRBV7-6; d_call: TRBD1; j_call: TRBJ2-1; cdr3_aa: CASSYETGGLNEQFF; cdr3_nt: TGTGCCAGCAGCTACGAGACAGGGGGCCTCAATGAGCAGTTCTTC
clone_size: .; v_call: TRBV7-9; d_call: TRBD1; j_call: TRBJ1-2; cdr3_aa: CASRETGGLRYTF; cdr3_nt: TGTGCCAGCAGGGAGACAGGGGGTTTACGCTACACCTTC
clone_size: .; v_call: TRBV19; d_call: .; j_call: TRBJ1-5; cdr3_aa: CASSIQGAYQPQHF; cdr3_nt: TGTGCCAGTAGTATACAGGGCGCTTATCAGCCCCAGCATTTT
clone_size: .; v_call: TRBV2; d_call: .; j_call: TRBJ2-2; cdr3_aa: CASKRGGVPGELFF; cdr3_nt: TGTGCCAGCAAAAGAGGGGGAGTCCCCGGGGAGCTGTTTTTT
clone_size: .; v_call: TRBV7-9; d_call: TRBD1; j_call: TRBJ2-7; cdr3_aa: CASSWTSGGREQYF; cdr3_nt: TGTGCCAGCAGCTGGACATCAGGGGGAAGGGAGCAGTACTTC
clone_size: .; v_call: TRBV11-3; d_call: .; j_call: TRBJ2-2; cdr3_aa: CASSLGPANTGELFF; cdr3_nt: TGTGCCAGCAGCTTGGGGCCAGCGAACACCGGGGAGCTGTTTTTT
clone_size: .; v_call: TRBV27; d_call: .; j_call: TRBJ2-6; cdr3_aa: CASSLGRGYGANVLTF; cdr3_nt: TGTGCCAGCAGTTTGGGCAGGGGTTACGGGGCCAACGTCCTGACTTTC
clone_size: .; v_call: TRBV29-1; d_call: .; j_call: TRBJ1-2; cdr3_aa: CSVPPTDTYGYTF; cdr3_nt: TGCAGCGTCCCCCCGACAGACACCTATGGCTACACCTTC
clone_size: .; v_call: TRBV2; d_call: .; j_call: TRBJ1-6; cdr3_aa: CASNPPRASYNSPLHF; cdr3_nt: TGTGCCAGCAACCCCCCCCGAGCCTCCTATAATTCACCCCTCCACTTT
clone_size: once; v_call: TRBV30; d_call: .; j_call: TRBJ2-5; cdr3_aa: CAWSVSGRVGETQYF; cdr3_nt: TGTGCCTGGAGTGTATCGGGCAGGGTCGGCGAGACCCAGTACTTC
clone_size: .; v_call: TRBV27; d_call: .; j_call: TRBJ1-2; cdr3_aa: CASTLVGGTGYGYTF; cdr3_nt: TGTGCCAGCACCCTAGTGGGGGGGACTGGCTATGGCTACACCTTC
clone_size: once; v_call: TRBV7-8; d_call: TRBD1; j_call: TRBJ2-5; cdr3_aa: CASSFFDRVEETQYF; cdr3_nt: TGTGCCAGCAGCTTTTTTGACAGGGTGGAAGAGACCCAGTACTTC
clone_size: .; v_call: TRBV11-2; d_call: .; j_call: TRBJ1-1; cdr3_aa: CASSLGGVRTEAFF; cdr3_nt: TGTGCCAGCAGCTTAGGGGGGGTGAGGACTGAAGCTTTCTTT
clone_size: .; v_call: TRBV5-5; d_call: .; j_call: TRBJ2-5; cdr3_aa: CASSLLGQRPIETQYF; cdr3_nt: TGTGCCAGCAGCTTACTGGGACAAAGGCCGATAGAGACCCAGTACTTC
clone_size: .; v_call: TRBV5-4; d_call: TRBD1; j_call: TRBJ2-1; cdr3_aa: CASSYRGDEQFF; cdr3_nt: TGTGCCAGCAGTTACAGGGGCGATGAGCAGTTCTTC
clone_size: .; v_call: TRBV5-5; d_call: TRBD2; j_call: TRBJ2-7; cdr3_aa: CASSVSGGALTREQYF; cdr3_nt: TGTGCCAGCAGCGTGAGCGGGGGGGCCCTTACTCGGGAGCAGTACTTC
clone_size: .; v_call: TRBV11-2; d_call: .; j_call: TRBJ2-3; cdr3_aa: CASSLSLGESTDTQYF; cdr3_nt: TGTGCCAGCAGCTTATCACTTGGGGAGAGCACAGATACGCAGTATTTT
clone_size: .; v_call: TRBV30; d_call: TRBD2; j_call: TRBJ2-7; cdr3_aa: CAWSSGLAGLYEQYF; cdr3_nt: TGTGCCTGGAGTTCGGGACTAGCGGGATTGTACGAGCAGTACTTC
clone_size: .; v_call: TRBV2; d_call: .; j_call: TRBJ1-1; cdr3_aa: CASRERLIAAEAFF; cdr3_nt: TGTGCCAGCAGGGAAAGACTAATAGCCGCTGAAGCTTTCTTT
clone_size: .; v_call: TRBV5-6; d_call: TRBD1; j_call: TRBJ1-1; cdr3_aa: CASSSDRGLRGTEAFF; cdr3_nt: TGTGCCAGCAGCTCGGACAGGGGGTTAAGGGGTACTGAAGCTTTCTTT
clone_size: .; v_call: TRBV14; d_call: .; j_call: TRBJ1-4; cdr3_aa: CASSQDLQITNEKLFF; cdr3_nt: TGTGCCAGCAGCCAAGACCTACAGATTACTAATGAAAAACTGTTTTTT
clone_size: .; v_call: TRBV13; d_call: TRBD2; j_call: TRBJ2-5; cdr3_aa: CASSGRLAGGQETQYF; cdr3_nt: TGTGCCAGCAGCGGGCGACTAGCGGGGGGGCAAGAGACCCAGTACTTC
clone_size: .; v_call: TRBV6-6; d_call: .; j_call: TRBJ1-2; cdr3_aa: CASTTTGGYTF; cdr3_nt: TGTGCCAGCACCACGACAGGCGGCTACACCTTC
clone_size: .; v_call: TRBV10-1; d_call: .; j_call: TRBJ1-2; cdr3_aa: CASSESGGRYGYTF; cdr3_nt: TGCGCCAGCAGTGAGTCGGGGGGGCGCTATGGCTACACCTTC
clone_size: .; v_call: TRBV21-1; d_call: .; j_call: TRBJ1-1; cdr3_aa: CASSITLDRGVWTEAFF; cdr3_nt: TGTGCCAGCAGCATTACGTTGGACAGGGGGGTTTGGACTGAAGCTTTCTTT
clone_size: .; v_call: TRBV2; d_call: TRBD1; j_call: TRBJ1-2; cdr3_aa: CASSDLTGNYGYTF; cdr3_nt: TGTGCCAGCAGCGACTTGACAGGGAACTATGGCTACACCTTC
clone_size: .; v_call: TRBV5-1; d_call: .; j_call: TRBJ2-7; cdr3_aa: CASSLRGTRPYEQYF; cdr3_nt: TGCGCCAGCAGCTTAAGGGGAACCCGCCCCTACGAGCAGTACTTC
clone_size: once; v_call: TRBV18; d_call: TRBD1; j_call: TRBJ2-3; cdr3_aa: CASSLNRGQVGDTQYF; cdr3_nt: TGTGCCAGCTCGCTCAACAGGGGGCAAGTAGGAGATACGCAGTATTTT
clone_size: once; v_call: TRBV29-1; d_call: .; j_call: TRBJ2-7; cdr3_aa: CSVRLVSYEQYF; cdr3_nt: TGCAGCGTTCGGTTGGTCTCCTACGAGCAGTACTTC
clone_size: .; v_call: TRBV19; d_call: .; j_call: TRBJ1-1; cdr3_aa: CASSIVEAAEAFF; cdr3_nt: TGTGCCAGTAGTATAGTGGAGGCGGCTGAAGCTTTCTTT
clone_size: .; v_call: TRBV20-1; d_call: .; j_call: TRBJ2-7; cdr3_aa: CSARETLQYF; cdr3_nt: TGCAGTGCTAGAGAGACACTGCAGTACTTC
clone_size: .; v_call: TRBV7-2; d_call: TRBD1; j_call: TRBJ1-3; cdr3_aa: CASSSYTGAGNTIYF; cdr3_nt: TGTGCCAGCAGCTCCTATACAGGGGCTGGAAACACCATATATTTT
clone_size: once; v_call: TRBV4-1; d_call: TRBD2; j_call: TRBJ2-7; cdr3_aa: CASSQEALAGALYEQYF; cdr3_nt: TGCGCCAGCAGCCAAGAGGCTCTAGCGGGGGCCCTCTACGAGCAGTACTTC
clone_size: .; v_call: TRBV7-9; d_call: TRBD2; j_call: TRBJ2-3; cdr3_aa: CASSLAGGGTQYF; cdr3_nt: TGTGCCAGCAGCTTAGCGGGGGGGGGTACGCAGTATTTT
clone_size: .; v_call: TRBV13; d_call: TRBD2; j_call: TRBJ2-5; cdr3_aa: CASSSRGVVEETQYF; cdr3_nt: TGTGCCAGCAGCTCCCGGGGGGTAGTGGAAGAGACCCAGTACTTC
clone_size: .; v_call: TRBV5-6; d_call: TRBD2; j_call: TRBJ2-2; cdr3_aa: CASSLFAGGHTGELFF; cdr3_nt: TGTGCCAGCAGCTTGTTCGCGGGGGGGCATACCGGGGAGCTGTTTTTT
clone_size: .; v_call: TRBV6-8; d_call: TRBD1; j_call: TRBJ1-6; cdr3_aa: CASRAVGGAGVDSPLHF; cdr3_nt: TGTGCCAGCAGAGCCGTAGGGGGCGCGGGTGTTGATTCACCCCTCCACTTT
clone_size: .; v_call: TRBV9; d_call: TRBD1; j_call: TRBJ2-7; cdr3_aa: CASSPGQGAYEQYF; cdr3_nt: TGTGCCAGCAGCCCGGGACAGGGGGCCTACGAGCAGTACTTC
clone_size: few; v_call: TRBV10-3; d_call: TRBD1; j_call: TRBJ1-6; cdr3_aa: CAISGDRGKNSPLHF; cdr3_nt: TGTGCCATCAGCGGAGACAGGGGGAAGAATTCACCCCTCCACTTT
clone_size: .; v_call: TRBV2; d_call: TRBD2; j_call: TRBJ2-4; cdr3_aa: CASSEARGEQGQYF; cdr3_nt: TGTGCCAGCAGTGAAGCGCGGGGGGAACAGGGCCAGTACTTC
clone_size: few; v_call: TRBV10-1; d_call: TRBD1; j_call: TRBJ2-7; cdr3_aa: CASSRTGSSYEQYF; cdr3_nt: TGCGCCAGCAGTCGGACAGGCAGCTCCTACGAGCAGTACTTC
clone_size: .; v_call: TRBV15; d_call: .; j_call: TRBJ1-4; cdr3_aa: CATSRDMAGNEKLFF; cdr3_nt: TGTGCCACCAGCAGAGATATGGCAGGCAATGAAAAACTGTTTTTT
clone_size: .; v_call: TRBV5-1; d_call: TRBD2; j_call: TRBJ2-5; cdr3_aa: CASSSQGGETQYF; cdr3_nt: TGCGCCAGCAGCTCCCAGGGAGGGGAGACCCAGTACTTC
clone_size: .; v_call: TRBV6-5; d_call: TRBD1; j_call: TRBJ2-2; cdr3_aa: CATRQGVTGELFF; cdr3_nt: TGTGCCACACGACAGGGAGTCACCGGGGAGCTGTTTTTT
clone_size: .; v_call: TRBV28; d_call: .; j_call: TRBJ2-6; cdr3_aa: CASINAGANVLTF; cdr3_nt: TGTGCCAGCATCAATGCTGGGGCCAACGTCCTGACTTTC
clone_size: .; v_call: TRBV6-1; d_call: .; j_call: TRBJ2-7; cdr3_aa: CASSEIPANSYEQYF; cdr3_nt: TGTGCCAGCAGTGAAATTCCCGCGAACTCCTACGAGCAGTACTTC